This T cell receptor beta chain was sequenced for a study of CD8 T cells in Susac syndrome. Trimming cost V 2 bases and J 8 bases, with 14 bases left between them. CDR1 SGHNT and CDR2 YYREEE come from the germline V gene (reference sequence). The CDR3 contains 14 residues. An amount of RNA that ranged from roughly 0.45 to 1 ug was reverse transcribed with random hexamers. TCRdb ran MiXCR on the immunoSEQ multiplex PCR reads and lists one entry per CDR3 protein. The sample consists of approximately 180,000 distinct CDR3 sequences, roughly 94% of them appearing once. Sequencing of TCR beta was performed on blood CD8+ and CD4+ T cells. CD8+ and CD4+ T cells were negatively isolated; TEMRA cells were FACS-enriched.

Sequencing was performed on CD4+ T cells from PBMCs. The clonotype comes from a human donor with Susac syndrome. This chain uses TRBV5-4 with TRBJ2-1; TRBD2 might be the D (5 bases). CDR3 protein: CASSFAGGVYEQFF. The CDR3 region has the DNA TGTGCCAGCAGCTTCGCGGGTGGCGTTTATGAGCAGTTCTTC.